This is a list of T cell receptor beta chains from one sample in a study of blood T cell repertoires in COVID-19. TCRdb keeps only in-frame clones here, not all; method: immunoSEQ multiplex PCR. The data contain about 150,000 clones, around 80% of them singletons. Sequencing used peripheral blood. These TCRs come from a man in his sixties with acute or convalescent COVID-19. Each CDR3 is given with its conserved first and last residue. Size is stated for part of the rows, as once, few or many counts, or as a class when the clone is expanded.

clone size	V gene	J gene	CDR3 protein
-	TRBV18	TRBJ1-2	CASSRRALLGGYTF
-	TRBV6-5	TRBJ1-5	CASRPGQAGNQPQHF
-	TRBV28	TRBJ2-7	CASSLWGPEAGGHYEQYF
-	TRBV5-4	TRBJ1-2	CAAWDRAESDYGYTF
-	TRBV30	TRBJ1-2	CAWSVSGGRGYTF
-	TRBV9	TRBJ2-1	CASSGTTNEQFF
few	TRBV6-5	TRBJ1-2	CASRRGGSDYGYTF
-	TRBV6-1	TRBJ1-4	CASSEAGASQDEKLFF
-	TRBV14	TRBJ2-5	CASSRYGGEQETQYF
-	TRBV18	TRBJ2-1	CASSRTGGWQFF
-	TRBV7-2	TRBJ2-7	CASSDPLQGREQYF
-	TRBV10-1	TRBJ2-3	CASHGRGRLYTDTQYF
-	TRBV6-6	TRBJ2-3	CASSPRLQGDGTDTQYF
-	TRBV6-5	TRBJ2-7	CATLAGGSSSYEQYF
-	TRBV6-2/TRBV6-3	TRBJ1-3	CASSYRGFSGNTIYF
-	TRBV10-2	TRBJ1-2	CASSEGALLGGSYGYTF
-	TRBV19	TRBJ1-1	CASSIGSGAEAFF
-	TRBV7-9	TRBJ2-4	CASSIGTGGSHIQYF
few	TRBV6-5	TRBJ1-5	CASTPPTGYQPQHF
-	TRBV19	TRBJ2-1	CASSTGLAGNEQFF
-	TRBV7-2	TRBJ1-2	CASSVHPEASYGYTF
-	TRBV27	TRBJ1-1	CASRTRQAEAFF
-	TRBV2	TRBJ1-4	CASREQGINEKLFF
-	TRBV10-3	TRBJ2-3	CATTGSTDTQYF
few	TRBV4-2	TRBJ2-7	CASSHLNLPGTGDYEQYF
-	TRBV5-4	TRBJ2-7	CASSGTGVTYEQYF
-	TRBV7-2	TRBJ2-2	CASSVSGGASGTGELFF